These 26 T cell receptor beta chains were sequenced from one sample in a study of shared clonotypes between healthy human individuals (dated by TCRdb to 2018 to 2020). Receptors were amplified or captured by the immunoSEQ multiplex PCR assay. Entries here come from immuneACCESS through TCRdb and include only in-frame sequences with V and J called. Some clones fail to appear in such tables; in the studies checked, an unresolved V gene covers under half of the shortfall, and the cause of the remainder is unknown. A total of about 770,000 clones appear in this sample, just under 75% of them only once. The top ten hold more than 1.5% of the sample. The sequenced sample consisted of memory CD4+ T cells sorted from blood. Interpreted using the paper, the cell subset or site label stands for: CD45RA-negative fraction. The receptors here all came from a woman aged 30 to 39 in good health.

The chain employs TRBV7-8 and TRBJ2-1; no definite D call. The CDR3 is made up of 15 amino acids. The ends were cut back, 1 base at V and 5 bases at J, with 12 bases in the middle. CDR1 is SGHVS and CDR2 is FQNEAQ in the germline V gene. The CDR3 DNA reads TGTGCCAGCAGCTTAGTCCCCTCATGGGACAATGAGCAGTTCTTC. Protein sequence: CASSLVPSWDNEQFF.

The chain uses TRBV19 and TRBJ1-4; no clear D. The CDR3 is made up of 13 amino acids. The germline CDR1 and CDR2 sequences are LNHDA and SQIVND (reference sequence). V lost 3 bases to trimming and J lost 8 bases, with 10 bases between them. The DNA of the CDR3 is TGTGCCAGTAGTATTCAGAACAGAGAAAAACTGTTTTTT. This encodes CASSIQNREKLFF.

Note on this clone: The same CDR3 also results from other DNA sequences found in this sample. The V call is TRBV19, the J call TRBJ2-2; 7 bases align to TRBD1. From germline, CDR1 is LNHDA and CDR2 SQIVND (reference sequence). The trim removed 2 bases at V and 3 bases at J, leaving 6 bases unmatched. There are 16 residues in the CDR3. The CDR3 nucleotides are TGTGCCAGTAGTATACCAAGGGGGCCGGACACCGGGGAGCTGTTTTTT. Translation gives CASSIPRGPDTGELFF.

The CDR3 nucleotides are TGCGCCAGCAGCCATCCGGGCCCAAGTGAGCAGTTCTTC. This codes for CASSHPGPSEQFF. V gene TRBV4-1 combines with J gene TRBJ2-1; no clear D gene. The CDR3 has 13 residues. Germline V gene lookup returns CDR1 MGHRA and CDR2 YSYEKL. The ends were cut back, 3 bases at V and 9 bases at J, with 12 bases in the middle.

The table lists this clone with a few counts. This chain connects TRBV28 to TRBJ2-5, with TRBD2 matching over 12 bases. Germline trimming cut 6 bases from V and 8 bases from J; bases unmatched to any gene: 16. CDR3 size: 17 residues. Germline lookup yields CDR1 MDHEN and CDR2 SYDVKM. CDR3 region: CASRHSRTSGTLKTQYF. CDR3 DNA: TGTGCCAGCAGACATTCCCGGACTAGCGGGACGTTGAAAACCCAGTACTTC.

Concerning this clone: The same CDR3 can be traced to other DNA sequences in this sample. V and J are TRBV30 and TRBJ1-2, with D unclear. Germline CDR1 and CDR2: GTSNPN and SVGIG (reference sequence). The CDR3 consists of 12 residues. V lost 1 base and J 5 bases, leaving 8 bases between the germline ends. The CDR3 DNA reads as TGTGCCTGGAGTGCTTTGAGTTATGGCTACACCTTC. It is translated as CAWSALSYGYTF.

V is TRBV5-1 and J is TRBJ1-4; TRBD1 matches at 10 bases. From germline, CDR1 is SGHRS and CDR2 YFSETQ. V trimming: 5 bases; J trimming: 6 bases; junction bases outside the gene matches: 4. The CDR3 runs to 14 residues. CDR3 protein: CASSTGTGDEKLFF. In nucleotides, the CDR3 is TGCGCCAGCAGTACCGGGACAGGGGATGAAAAACTGTTTTTT.

CDR3 bases: TGCGCCAGCAGCCAAGCCCCCTGGGCTAGCGGGAGCCTGGGTACGCAGTATTTT. Translating gives CASSQAPWASGSLGTQYF. The V call is TRBV4-1, the J call TRBJ2-3; 10 nucleotides line up with TRBD2. After removal of 1 base from V and 8 bases from J, the junction contained 15 bases not matched to a gene. The CDR3 has 18 amino acids. Germline CDR1 MGHRA, CDR2 YSYEKL.

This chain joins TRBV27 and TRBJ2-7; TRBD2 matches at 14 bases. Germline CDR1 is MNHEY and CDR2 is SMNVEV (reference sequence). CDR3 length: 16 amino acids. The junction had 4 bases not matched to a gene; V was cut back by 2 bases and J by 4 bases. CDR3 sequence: CASSLGTSGRRYEQYF. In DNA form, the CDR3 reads TGTGCCAGCAGTTTAGGGACTAGCGGGAGACGGTACGAGCAGTACTTC.

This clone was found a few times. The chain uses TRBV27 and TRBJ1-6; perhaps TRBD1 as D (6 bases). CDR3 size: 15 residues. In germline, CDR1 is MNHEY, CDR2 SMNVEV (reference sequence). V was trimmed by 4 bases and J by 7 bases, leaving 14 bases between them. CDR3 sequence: CASSSDRTANSPLHF. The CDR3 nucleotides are TGTGCCAGCAGTTCTGATAGGACAGCAAATTCACCCCTCCACTTT.

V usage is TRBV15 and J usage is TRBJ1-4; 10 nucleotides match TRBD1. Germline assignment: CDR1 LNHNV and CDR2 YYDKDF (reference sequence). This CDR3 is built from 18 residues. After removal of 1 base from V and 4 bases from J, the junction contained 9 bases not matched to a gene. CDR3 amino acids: CATSRGLTGGGYNEKLFF. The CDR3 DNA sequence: TGTGCCACCAGCAGAGGCTTGACAGGGGGCGGGTATAATGAAAAACTGTTTTTT. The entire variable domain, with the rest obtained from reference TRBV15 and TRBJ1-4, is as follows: DAMVIQNPRYQVTQFGKPVTLSCSQTLNHNVMYWYQQKSSQAPKLLFHYYDKDFNNEADTPDNFQSRRPNTSFCFLDIRSPGLGDTAMYLCATSRGLTGGGYNEKLFFGSGTQLSVL.

The CDR3 region has the DNA TGCGCCAGCAGCTTGAGGGAGGCCGATGAAAAACTGTTTTTT. Translation: CASSLREADEKLFF. The genes are TRBV5-1 and TRBJ1-4; D call uncertain. The CDR3 runs 14 residues. Germline CDR1 SGHRS, CDR2 YFSETQ. Trimming removed 1 base at V and 6 bases at J, with 10 bases between. The whole variable domain, remainder taken from reference TRBV5-1 and TRBJ1-4, is KAGVTQTPRYLIKTRGQQVTLSCSPISGHRSVSWYQQTPGQGLQFLFEYFSETQRNKGNFPGRFSGRQFSNSRSEMNVSTLELGDSALYLCASSLREADEKLFFGSGTQLSVL.

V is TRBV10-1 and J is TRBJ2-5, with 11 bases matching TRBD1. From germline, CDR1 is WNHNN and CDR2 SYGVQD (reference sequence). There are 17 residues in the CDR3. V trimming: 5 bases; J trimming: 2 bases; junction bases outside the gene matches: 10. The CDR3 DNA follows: TGCGCCAGCAGTCCCCTCCGGACAGGGGGCTATCAAGAGACCCAGTACTTC. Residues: CASSPLRTGGYQETQYF.

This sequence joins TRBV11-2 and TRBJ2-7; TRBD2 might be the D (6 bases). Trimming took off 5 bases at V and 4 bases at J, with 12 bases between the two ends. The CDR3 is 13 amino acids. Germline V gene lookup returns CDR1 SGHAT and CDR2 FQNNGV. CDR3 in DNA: TGTGCCAGCAGCAGGACTACGGGTTACGAGCAGTACTTC. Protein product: CASSRTTGYEQYF.

Written as DNA, the CDR3 is TGTGCCAGTATTCAGAGAACAGGGGTCCATGAGCAGTTCTTC. It yields the protein CASIQRTGVHEQFF. The rearrangement joins TRBV19 to TRBJ2-1, with 7 positions matching TRBD1. CDR1 and CDR2 (germline): LNHDA, SQIVND (reference sequence). V shed 7 bases, J shed 8 bases, and the junction held 11 bases outside the gene matches. The CDR3 is 14 amino acids.

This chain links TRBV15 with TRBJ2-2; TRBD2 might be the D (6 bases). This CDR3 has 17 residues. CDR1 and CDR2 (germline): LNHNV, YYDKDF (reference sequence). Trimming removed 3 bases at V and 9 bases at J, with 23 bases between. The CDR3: CATSRPGGGRESRELFF. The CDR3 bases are TGTGCCACCAGCAGGCCCGGTGGTGGGCGGGAATCACGGGAGCTGTTTTTT.

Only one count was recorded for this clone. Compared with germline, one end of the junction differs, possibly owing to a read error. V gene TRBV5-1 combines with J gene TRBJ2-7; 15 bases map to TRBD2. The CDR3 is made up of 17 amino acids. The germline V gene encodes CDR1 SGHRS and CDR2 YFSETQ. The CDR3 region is CASSSGLAGGPGVNKDF. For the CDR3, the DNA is TGCGCCAGCAGCTCAGGACTAGCGGGAGGGCCGGGCGTGAATAAGGACTTC.

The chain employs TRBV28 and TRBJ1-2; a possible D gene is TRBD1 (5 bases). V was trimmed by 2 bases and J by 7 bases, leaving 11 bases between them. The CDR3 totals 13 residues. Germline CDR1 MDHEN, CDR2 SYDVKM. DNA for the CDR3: TGTGCCAGCAGTTTAAGCCAGGGCCGTGGCTACACCTTC. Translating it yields CASSLSQGRGYTF.

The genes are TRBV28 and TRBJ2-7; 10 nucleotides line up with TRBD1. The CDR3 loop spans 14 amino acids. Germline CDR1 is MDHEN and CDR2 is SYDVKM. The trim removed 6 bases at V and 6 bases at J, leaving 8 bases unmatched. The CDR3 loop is CASREDRGAAEQYF. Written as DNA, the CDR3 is TGTGCCAGCAGGGAGGACAGGGGGGCGGCCGAGCAGTACTTC.

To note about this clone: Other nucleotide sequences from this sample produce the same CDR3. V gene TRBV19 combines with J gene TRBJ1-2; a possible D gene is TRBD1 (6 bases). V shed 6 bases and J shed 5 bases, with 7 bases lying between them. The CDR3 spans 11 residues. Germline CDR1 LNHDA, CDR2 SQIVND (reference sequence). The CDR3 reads CASRDRYGYTF. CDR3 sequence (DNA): TGTGCCAGTAGGGACAGATATGGCTACACCTTC.

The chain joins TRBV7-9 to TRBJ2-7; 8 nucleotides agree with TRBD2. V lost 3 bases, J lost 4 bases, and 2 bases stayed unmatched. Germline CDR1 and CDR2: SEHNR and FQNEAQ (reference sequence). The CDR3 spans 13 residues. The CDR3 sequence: CASSFRGGYEQYF. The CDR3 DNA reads TGTGCCAGCAGCTTTCGGGGGGGATACGAGCAGTACTTC.

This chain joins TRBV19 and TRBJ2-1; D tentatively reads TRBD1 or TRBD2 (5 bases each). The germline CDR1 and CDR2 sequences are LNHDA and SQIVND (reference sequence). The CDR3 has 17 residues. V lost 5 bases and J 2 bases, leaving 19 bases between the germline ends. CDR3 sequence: CASSPRRGGSTYNEQFF. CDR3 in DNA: TGTGCCAGTAGTCCACGACGTGGGGGTTCGACCTACAATGAGCAGTTCTTC.

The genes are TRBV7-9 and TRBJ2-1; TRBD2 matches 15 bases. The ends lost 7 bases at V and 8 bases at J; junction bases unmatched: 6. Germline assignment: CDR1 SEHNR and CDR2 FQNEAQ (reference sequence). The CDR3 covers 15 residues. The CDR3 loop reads CASKGLAGGQHEQFF. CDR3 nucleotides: TGTGCCAGCAAAGGACTAGCGGGAGGGCAGCATGAGCAGTTCTTC.

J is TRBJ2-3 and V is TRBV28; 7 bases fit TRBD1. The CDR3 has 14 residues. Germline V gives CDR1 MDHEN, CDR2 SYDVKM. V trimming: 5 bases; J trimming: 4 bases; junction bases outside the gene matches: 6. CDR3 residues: CASSGQGVADTQYF. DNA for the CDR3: TGTGCCAGCAGTGGGCAGGGGGTCGCAGATACGCAGTATTTT.

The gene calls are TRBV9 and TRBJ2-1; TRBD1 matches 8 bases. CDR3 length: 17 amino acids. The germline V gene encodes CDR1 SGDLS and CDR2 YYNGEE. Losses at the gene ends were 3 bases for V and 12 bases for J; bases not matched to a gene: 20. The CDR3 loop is CASSAQIEDRAGRRQFF. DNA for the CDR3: TGTGCCAGCAGCGCACAAATAGAGGACAGGGCAGGACGACGGCAGTTCTTC. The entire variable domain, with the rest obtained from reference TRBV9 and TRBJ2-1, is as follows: DSGVTQTPKHLITATGQRVTLRCSPRSGDLSVYWYQQSLDQGLQFLIQYYNGEERAKGNILERFSAQQFPDLHSELNLSSLELGDSALYFCASSAQIEDRAGRRQFFGPGTRLTVL.

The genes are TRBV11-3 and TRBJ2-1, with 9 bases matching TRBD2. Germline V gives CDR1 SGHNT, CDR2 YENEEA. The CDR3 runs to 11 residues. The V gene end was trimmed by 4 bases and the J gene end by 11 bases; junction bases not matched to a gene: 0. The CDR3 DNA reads TGTGCCAGCAGCTCTAGCGGGAAGCAGTTCTTC. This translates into CASSSSGKQFF.